This TCR beta chain emerged from a study of blood T cells in healthy people across ages. Study-level results: Expanded clonotype changes were possibly confounded by unknown donor CMV status. It was the long-lived donors that had more naive CD4+ cells and higher diversity than aged donors.

The CDR3 spans 15 residues. V was shortened by 2 bases and J by 2 bases, with 12 bases between the two germline ends. Germline V gene data show CDR1 as MNHEY and CDR2 as SMNVEV (reference sequence). Points on this clonotype: The target antigen is unknown.

Next came a second PCR, run for roughly 6 to 11 cycles, which used a sample-barcoded 5' primer along with a J-beta primer mix. Using its own MiXCR run on the 5' RACE reads, TCRdb lists one record per CDR3 protein. Of over a million distinct CDR3 sequences listed, 45% were seen once; the top ten hold under 20%. The sequenced sample consisted of blood. This receptor was taken from a woman between 55 and 75 years old in good health. V gene TRBV27 combines with J gene TRBJ1-2, with D possibly being TRBD1 (5 bases). CDR3 residues: CASSLNGRDNYGYTF. The CDR3 DNA follows: TGTGCCAGCAGTTTAAACGGGCGGGACAACTATGGCTACACCTTC.